The sequence of this TCR beta chain was determined in a study of T cells in Graves' hyperthyroidism and ophthalmopathy. In the study overall: Peripheral blood collection took place at initial diagnosis, before any treatment. Study-wide results and limits: Before onset, by a median of around 6.1 months, the model predicted ophthalmopathy.

It was less than 13 ml of fresh peripheral blood that supplied the PBMCs. The source material, RNA transcripts, was used to amplify TCR beta CDR3 regions. RT-PCR in the first round (using the HTBI primer set) targeted the TCR CDR3. In TCRdb, the multiplex PCR reads were re-called with MiXCR into one record per CDR3 protein. The table lists some 300,000 distinct CDR3 sequences, roughly an eighth of them singletons. This clonotype was seen at least ten times. What it recognizes is unknown. Deletions cut 0 bases from V and 7 bases from J, with 10 bases between. CDR3 length: 14 amino acids. Germline V lookup: CDR1 SGHDN, CDR2 FVKESK.

The sample consisted of blood. The receptor's source is a woman between 40 and 50 years old with Graves' hyperthyroidism. The V gene is TRBV14, the J gene TRBJ2-1; D unresolved. The CDR3 loop reads CASSQDRWRNEQFF. Here the CDR3 DNA reads TGTGCCAGCAGCCAAGATCGATGGCGGAATGAGCAGTTCTTC.